This T cell receptor beta chain was sequenced during a study of T cell responses to AZD1222 COVID-19 vaccine. Study findings and constraints: Spike-specific TCR breadth and depth went up after people got two AZD1222 doses. Most donors were white British and more were female, and clonal diversity was possibly underestimated. Repertoires were collected only later (after the peak T cell response had occurred). Only 5 or 6 people who got AZD1222 tested seropositive at baseline.

V was cut by 4 bases and J by 6 bases, with 12 bases left in between. Germline V gene lookup returns CDR1 LGHNT and CDR2 FRNRAP. The length of the CDR3 is 14 residues. As for this clone: The antigen is undetermined.

The protocol was immunoSEQ multiplex PCR, while the TCRdb copy is restricted to in-frame clones and leaves out a portion. The table records under 200,000 clones, roughly 92% of them present only once. This TCR derives from an adult who received the MenACWY meningococcal vaccine as a control. The sample here was peripheral blood, taken 28 days after the second dose of the MenACWY control vaccine. The genes are TRBV12-5 and TRBJ2-2; D unresolved. CDR3 nucleotides: TGTGCTAGTGGTTCGACACTCCATCCCGGGGAGCTGTTTTTT. The encoded protein is CASGSTLHPGELFF.